A single sample gave rise to the 6 T cell receptor beta chains below, sequenced in a study of T cells of healthy individuals. TCRdb reprocessed the 5' RACE reads with MiXCR, giving one entry per CDR3 protein. Among 90,000 to 100,000 distinct CDR3 sequences listed, 17% were seen once. All receptors derive from a human donor in good health.

V is TRBV5-1 and J is TRBJ2-2; the D gene is possibly TRBD1 (6 bases). This CDR3 is built from 16 residues. With 4 bases removed from V and 2 bases from J, the gap between germline ends came to 15 bases. The germline gives CDR1 SGHRS, CDR2 YFSETQ. The CDR3 protein is CASSNPGTPNTGELFF. CDR3 nucleotides: TGCGCCAGCAGCAACCCCGGGACACCCAACACCGGGGAGCTGTTTTTT.

This clonotype was picked up a small number of times. The gene calls are TRBV20-1 and TRBJ1-1; D not resolved. Trimming cost V 0 bases and J 4 bases, with 18 bases left between them. The CDR3 totals 16 residues. Germline loops: CDR1 DFQATT, CDR2 SNEGSKA (reference sequence). CDR3 nucleotides: TGCAGTGCTAGAGACCGGACGGGTCGGCCCAGCACTGAAGCTTTCTTT. Translating gives CSARDRTGRPSTEAFF.

This clonotype was picked up a small number of times. J is TRBJ2-5 and V is TRBV9; 9 nucleotides align to TRBD1. CDR3 size: 16 residues. CDR1 and CDR2 from the germline V gene are SGDLS and YYNGEE. The J segment lost 6 bases and the V segment lost 4 bases, leaving 13 bases of the junction unmatched. CDR3 amino acids: CASSTGPGQGGQTQYF. CDR3 in DNA: TGTGCCAGCAGCACCGGACCGGGACAGGGAGGGCAGACCCAGTACTTC.

V and J are TRBV15 and TRBJ2-5; either TRBD1 or TRBD2 may fit D (5 bases each). V was pared by 2 bases and J by 1 base, with 11 bases between. The germline V gene encodes CDR1 LNHNV and CDR2 YYDKDF (reference sequence). The CDR3 covers 15 residues. The CDR3 region is CATSRTRTPQETQYF. Here the CDR3 DNA reads TGTGCCACCAGCAGAACTAGGACACCCCAAGAGACCCAGTACTTC.

Ten or more counts support this clonotype. The chain combines TRBV7-3 with TRBJ2-3, with a tentative D call TRBD1 (7 bases). Germline V gene lookup returns CDR1 SGHTA and CDR2 FQGTGA. Trimming took 5 bases from V and 0 from J, leaving 12 bases between them. This CDR3 comprises 15 residues. The CDR3 bases are TGTGCCAGCAGCCCAGGGGGGACTAGCACAGATACGCAGTATTTT. Translation gives CASSPGGTSTDTQYF.

This clonotype was counted at least ten times. For the CDR3, the DNA is TGCGCCAGCAGCTTGGCGGGGCAGCCCTATGGCTACACCTTC. Translated: CASSLAGQPYGYTF. The chain recombines TRBV5-1 with TRBJ1-2; the D gene is possibly TRBD1 (5 bases). From germline, CDR1 is SGHRS and CDR2 YFSETQ. This CDR3 is built from 14 residues. V lost 0 bases and J 4 bases, leaving 10 bases between the germline ends.